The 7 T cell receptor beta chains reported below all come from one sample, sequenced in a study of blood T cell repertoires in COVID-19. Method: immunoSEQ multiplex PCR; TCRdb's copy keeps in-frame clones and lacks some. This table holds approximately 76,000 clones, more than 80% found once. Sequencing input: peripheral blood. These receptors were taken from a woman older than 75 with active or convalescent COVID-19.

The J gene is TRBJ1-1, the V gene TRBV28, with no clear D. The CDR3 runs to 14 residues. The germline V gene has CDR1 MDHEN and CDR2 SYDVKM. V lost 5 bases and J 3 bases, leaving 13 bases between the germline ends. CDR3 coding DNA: TGTGCCAGCAGTCCCACCCTGGCCCACACTGAAGCTTTCTTT. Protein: CASSPTLAHTEAFF.

CDR3 nucleotide sequence: TGTGCCAGCAGCTATAGCGGGGCCCAAGAGACCCAGTACTTC. Protein: CASSYSGAQETQYF. The V and J genes are TRBV5-4 and TRBJ2-5; 8 bases match TRBD2. The germline V gene encodes CDR1 SGHNT and CDR2 YYREEE (reference sequence). Trimming took 3 bases from V and 1 from J; bases not matched to a gene: 2. CDR3 length: 14 residues.

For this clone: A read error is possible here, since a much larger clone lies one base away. The DNA of the CDR3 is TGTGCCAGCAGCCATCCTGACAGGGACCCTGAAGCTTTCTTT. It encodes CASSHPDRDPEAFF. J is TRBJ1-1 and V is TRBV3-1 (or the pseudogene TRBV3-2), with 7 bases fitting TRBD1. J lost 6 bases, V lost 3 bases, and 7 bases had no gene match. Germline loops: CDR1 LGHDT, CDR2 YNNKEL (reference sequence). This CDR3 comprises 14 residues.

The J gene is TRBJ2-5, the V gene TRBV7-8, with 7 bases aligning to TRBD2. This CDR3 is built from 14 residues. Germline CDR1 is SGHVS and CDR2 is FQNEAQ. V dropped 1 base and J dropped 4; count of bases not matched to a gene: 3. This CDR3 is CASSLGGGLETQYF. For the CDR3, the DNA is TGTGCCAGCAGCTTAGGGGGGGGTTTAGAGACCCAGTACTTC.

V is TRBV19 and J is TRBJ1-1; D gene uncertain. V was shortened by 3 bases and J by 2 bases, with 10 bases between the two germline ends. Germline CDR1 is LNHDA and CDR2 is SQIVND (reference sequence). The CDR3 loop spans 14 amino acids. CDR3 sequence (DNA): TGTGCCAGTAGTATTACCGGGATAAACACTGAAGCTTTCTTT. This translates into CASSITGINTEAFF.

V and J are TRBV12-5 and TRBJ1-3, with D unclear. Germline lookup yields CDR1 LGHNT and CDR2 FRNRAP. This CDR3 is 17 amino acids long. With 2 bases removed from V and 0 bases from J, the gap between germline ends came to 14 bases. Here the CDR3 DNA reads TGTGCTAGTGGTTTGAGCATTGCGGCCAACTCTGGAAACACCATATATTTT. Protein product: CASGLSIAANSGNTIYF.

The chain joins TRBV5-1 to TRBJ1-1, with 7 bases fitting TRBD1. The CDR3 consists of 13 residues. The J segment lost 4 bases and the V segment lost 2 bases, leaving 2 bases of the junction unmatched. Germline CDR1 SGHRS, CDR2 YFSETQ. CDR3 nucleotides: TGCGCCAGCAGCTTTAGACAGGGCACTGAAGCTTTCTTT. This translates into CASSFRQGTEAFF. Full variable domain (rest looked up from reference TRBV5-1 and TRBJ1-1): KAGVTQTPRYLIKTRGQQVTLSCSPISGHRSVSWYQQTPGQGLQFLFEYFSETQRNKGNFPGRFSGRQFSNSRSEMNVSTLELGDSALYLCASSFRQGTEAFFGQGTRLTVV.